A single sample is the source of the 20 T cell receptor beta chains below, sequenced in a study of T cell responses to AZD1222 COVID-19 vaccine. TCRdb's table, derived via immunoSEQ multiplex PCR, lists solely in-frame clones and lacks some. The sample comprises roughly 100,000 clones, about 90% of which are singletons, and 4% to 5.5% rests with the top ten. Sequencing used peripheral blood, obtained on day 0 of AZD1222 vaccination. Receptor source: an adult in good health.

This chain connects TRBV6-5 to TRBJ1-1; D gene unclear. Germline CDR1 and CDR2: MNHEY and SVGAGI. The length of the CDR3 is 13 residues. Between the trimmed V and J ends, which lost 0 bases and 8 bases, there was a span of 10 bases. The CDR3 here is CASSYSTGGEAFF. Written as DNA, the CDR3 is TGTGCCAGCAGTTACTCGACGGGCGGGGAAGCTTTCTTT.

As DNA, the CDR3 is TGTGCCAGCAGTGAATTCATCTTGTCCTCCTATAATTCACCCCTCCACTTT. Amino acids: CASSEFILSSYNSPLHF. This chain joins TRBV6-1 and TRBJ1-6; D gene uncertain. The CDR3 length is 17 residues. Germline values: CDR1 MNHNS, CDR2 SASEGT. The V gene lost 2 bases and the J gene lost 0 bases, with 11 bases spanning the gap.

The chain carries TRBV4-2 and TRBJ1-5; D is unresolved. The CDR3 loop spans 16 amino acids. The ends were cut back, 0 bases at V and 2 bases at J, with 11 bases in the middle. Germline CDR1 and CDR2: LGHNA and YNFKEQ. In DNA, the CDR3 is TGTGCCAGCAGCCAAGACAAGGACTACCGCAATCAGCCCCAGCATTTT. Amino acids: CASSQDKDYRNQPQHF.

V usage is TRBV28 and J usage is TRBJ1-1; D might be TRBD1 (6 bases). Germline assignment: CDR1 MDHEN and CDR2 SYDVKM. CDR3 size: 17 residues. Trimming took off 3 bases at V and 7 bases at J, with 24 bases between the two ends. CDR3 residues: CASSFNVRGISVDEAFF. CDR3 coding DNA: TGTGCCAGCAGTTTTAATGTCAGGGGAATTTCCGTAGATGAAGCTTTCTTT.

This clone came up once. In the same sample, other DNA sequences code for this CDR3. The V and J genes are TRBV30 and TRBJ1-3, with unresolved D. V lost 3 bases, J lost 4 bases, and 10 bases lay in between. Germline lookup yields CDR1 GTSNPN and CDR2 SVGIG (reference sequence). This CDR3 is 13 amino acids long. CDR3 coding DNA: TGTGCCTGGAGCGTCCTGGGAGGAAACACCATATATTTT. This gives the protein CAWSVLGGNTIYF.

This clone appeared a few times. The chain links TRBV2 to TRBJ1-5; D call uncertain. CDR3 length: 14 amino acids. Germline lookup yields CDR1 SNHLY and CDR2 FYNNEI. Trimming stripped 3 bases from V and 2 bases from J, with 8 bases between. Here the CDR3 reads CASSDGAGNQPQHF. The CDR3 coding sequence is TGTGCCAGCAGTGATGGTGCAGGCAATCAGCCCCAGCATTTT.

This chain connects TRBV4-2 to TRBJ2-5; D possibly corresponds to TRBD2 (5 bases). The CDR3 runs to 14 residues. The germline V and J ends were trimmed by 0 bases and 3 bases, with 8 bases remaining between them. Germline CDR1 LGHNA, CDR2 YNFKEQ. The CDR3 loop is CASSQDEGEETQYF. The CDR3 region has the DNA TGTGCCAGCAGCCAAGATGAGGGCGAAGAGACCCAGTACTTC.

The rearrangement uses TRBV15 and TRBJ1-3, with no clear D. This CDR3 comprises 12 residues. The V and J ends lost 0 bases and 8 bases respectively, with 5 bases between them. Germline V gene sequence: CDR1 LNHNV, CDR2 YYDKDF (reference sequence). DNA for the CDR3: TGTGCCACCAGCAGAGATAGGGACACCATATATTTT. This codes for CATSRDRDTIYF.

The gene calls are TRBV13 and TRBJ1-6; 9 bases match TRBD1. This CDR3 has 15 amino acids. CDR1 is PRHDT and CDR2 is FYEKMQ in the germline V gene (reference sequence). V gave up 4 bases and J gave up 7 bases; unmatched junction bases: 5. CDR3 bases: TGTGCCAGCAGCTACCGGGACAGGGCGAATTCACCCCTCCACTTT. This encodes CASSYRDRANSPLHF. The entire variable domain, with the rest obtained from reference TRBV13 and TRBJ1-6, is as follows: AAGVIQSPRHLIKEKRETATLKCYPIPRHDTVYWYQQGPGQDPQFLISFYEKMQSDKGSIPDRFSAQQFSDYHSELNMSSLELGDSALYFCASSYRDRANSPLHFGNGTRLTVT.

Note on this clone: In the same sample, other DNA sequences code for this CDR3. This rearrangement joins TRBV19 to TRBJ1-6; D gene uncertain. The V gene lost 5 bases and the J gene lost 8 bases, with 10 bases spanning the gap. CDR1 is LNHDA, CDR2 SQIVND, per germline (reference sequence). The CDR3 sequence is 13 residues long. The CDR3 here is CASSGRLYSPLHF. Here the CDR3 DNA reads TGTGCCAGTAGTGGCCGCCTTTATTCACCCCTCCACTTT.

Comment on this clone: At one of its ends the junction is not consistent with the germline gene, which may arise from a read error. This chain links TRBV6-4 with TRBJ2-3; 7 bases align to TRBD2. This CDR3 spans 16 amino acids. In germline, CDR1 is MRHNA, CDR2 SNTAGT. The CDR3 bases are TGTGCCAGCAGCGACTCGACGTCGGGGGGTTCAGATACGCAGTATTTT. Translated, it gives CASSDSTSGGSDTQYF.

The sample holds one count of this clone. The chain carries TRBV5-5 and TRBJ2-7; no definite D call. Deletions cut 3 bases from V and 0 bases from J, with 1 base between. This CDR3 has 11 amino acids. The V gene's germline CDR1 is SGHKS and CDR2 YYEKEE (reference sequence). The DNA for the CDR3 is TGTGCCAGCAGCTACTCCTACGAGCAGTACTTC. This gives the protein CASSYSYEQYF.

V is TRBV6-2 or TRBV6-3 and J is TRBJ2-7; D is unresolved. V was trimmed by 6 bases and J by 2 bases, leaving 8 bases between them. CDR3 length: 12 residues. Germline V gives CDR1 MNHEY, CDR2 SVGEGT. The CDR3 coding sequence is TGTGCCAGCAGCCCAGACACCTACGAGCAGTACTTC. Its translation: CASSPDTYEQYF.

J is TRBJ2-2 and V is TRBV10-3; maybe TRBD1 (5 bases). Germline values: CDR1 ENHRY, CDR2 SYGVKD. The CDR3 is 16 amino acids. Trimming stripped 8 bases from V and 2 bases from J, with 18 bases between. The CDR3 DNA sequence: TGTGCCATCGGGTTCAATCAGGGCCTAAACACCGGGGAGCTGTTTTTT. It is translated as CAIGFNQGLNTGELFF.

The J gene is TRBJ1-6, the V gene TRBV18; 10 nucleotides align to TRBD1. Germline loops: CDR1 KGHSH, CDR2 LQKENI. J gave up 8 bases and V 4 bases, and 5 bases lay outside the gene matches. The length of the CDR3 is 15 residues. For the CDR3, the DNA is TGTGCCAGCTCACAGCAGGGACAGGGGTATTCACCCCTCCACTTT. Protein sequence: CASSQQGQGYSPLHF.

The V call is TRBV5-1, the J call TRBJ2-1, with TRBD2 identical over 10 bases. The CDR3 is 14 amino acids. With V trimmed by 4 bases and J by 5 bases, 3 bases remained unmatched. The germline gives CDR1 SGHRS, CDR2 YFSETQ. CDR3 coding DNA: TGCGCCAGCAGCCCTAGCGGGGGAAACAATGAGCAGTTCTTC. Amino acids: CASSPSGGNNEQFF.

The chain carries TRBV2 and TRBJ1-2; the D is unclear. With 7 bases removed from V and 1 base from J, the gap between germline ends came to 10 bases. This CDR3 contains 13 residues. The V gene's germline CDR1 is SNHLY and CDR2 FYNNEI. The CDR3 DNA reads TGTGCCAGCACGAGGGAGGATAACTATGGCTACACCTTC. It encodes CASTREDNYGYTF. The variable domain in full, with the rest retrieved from reference TRBV2 and TRBJ1-2, is EPEVTQTPSHQVTQMGQEVILRCVPISNHLYFYWYRQILGQKVEFLVSFYNNEISEKSEIFDDQFSVERPDGSNFTLKIRSTKLEDSAMYFCASTREDNYGYTFGSGTRLTVV.

The V call is TRBV7-3, the J call TRBJ2-2, with 8 positions matching TRBD2. The V gene end was trimmed by 4 bases and the J gene end by 3 bases; junction bases not matched to a gene: 1. Germline V gene lookup returns CDR1 SGHTA and CDR2 FQGTGA. The CDR3 covers 14 residues. Here the CDR3 DNA reads TGTGCCAGCAGCTCGGGGGGGCACACCGGGGAGCTGTTTTTT. It encodes CASSSGGHTGELFF. Variable domain in full (rest from reference TRBV7-3 and TRBJ2-2): GAGVSQTPSNKVTEKGKYVELRCDPISGHTALYWYRQSLGQGPEFLIYFQGTGAADDSGLPNDRFFAVRPEGSVSTLKIQRTERGDSAVYLCASSSGGHTGELFFGEGSRLTVL.

As to this clone: The same CDR3 also results from other DNA sequences found in this sample. This chain joins TRBV12-3 or TRBV12-4 and TRBJ1-1; D may be TRBD1 (6 bases). The CDR3 extends over 12 amino acids. Trimming removed 5 bases from V and 8 bases from J, with 12 bases in between. CDR3 protein: CASSPGAGEAFF. For the CDR3, the DNA is TGTGCCAGCAGTCCAGGGGCAGGGGAAGCTTTCTTT.

The chain has TRBV5-6 and TRBJ2-3; D could derive from TRBD1 or TRBD2 (6 bases each). CDR3 size: 17 residues. CDR1 is SGHDT, CDR2 YYEEEE, per germline. V lost 0 bases and J 3 bases, leaving 17 bases between the germline ends. Here the CDR3 reads CASSLVEGGKITDTQYF. The DNA for the CDR3 is TGTGCCAGCAGCTTGGTGGAGGGGGGTAAGATAACAGATACGCAGTATTTT.